The 29 T cell receptor beta chains below come from one sample, sequenced in a study of blood T cell repertoires in COVID-19. Generated by immunoSEQ multiplex PCR, the TCRdb table keeps only in-frame clones and is missing some. Here the sample spans around 190,000 clones, 80% to 90% being singletons. Material: peripheral blood. These receptors were obtained from a man aged 45-60 years with active or convalescent COVID-19.

The V and J genes are TRBV6-5 and TRBJ1-6; the D gene is possibly TRBD1 (6 bases). Germline V gene lookup returns CDR1 MNHEY and CDR2 SVGAGI. The V gene lost 6 bases and the J gene lost 7 bases, with 16 bases spanning the gap. The CDR3 contains 15 residues. The CDR3 loop is CASRTGGPRNSPLHF. In nucleotides, the CDR3 is TGTGCCAGCAGGACGGGGGGCCCCCGGAATTCACCCCTCCACTTT.

The V gene is TRBV5-1, the J gene TRBJ2-7, with 9 positions matching TRBD1. Germline CDR1 reads SGHRS; CDR2 reads YFSETQ. The ends lost 2 bases at V and 3 bases at J; junction bases unmatched: 3. This CDR3 is built from 14 residues. The CDR3 loop reads CASSFGQGSYEQYF. CDR3 sequence (DNA): TGCGCCAGCAGCTTCGGACAGGGGAGCTACGAGCAGTACTTC. Filled out from reference TRBV5-1 and TRBJ2-7, the complete variable domain reads KAGVTQTPRYLIKTRGQQVTLSCSPISGHRSVSWYQQTPGQGLQFLFEYFSETQRNKGNFPGRFSGRQFSNSRSEMNVSTLELGDSALYLCASSFGQGSYEQYFGPGTRLTVT.

The rearrangement uses TRBV2 and TRBJ1-3; TRBD1 matches 7 bases. CDR3 size: 15 residues. The V and J ends lost 5 bases and 4 bases, in that order; junction bases with no gene match: 8. CDR1 is SNHLY, CDR2 FYNNEI, per germline. CDR3 residues: CASSRQGMQGNTIYF. CDR3 sequence (DNA): TGTGCCAGCAGTCGACAGGGCATGCAGGGAAACACCATATATTTT.

In its sample, this clone was seen a few times. The chain employs TRBV28 and TRBJ1-6; D is possibly TRBD1 (5 bases). Germline V gene lookup returns CDR1 MDHEN and CDR2 SYDVKM. The CDR3 is made up of 13 amino acids. V dropped 9 bases and J dropped 13 bases, with 19 bases sitting between them. CDR3: CASGDSKSFPLHF. The CDR3 nucleotides read TGTGCCAGTGGAGACAGTAAATCCTTCCCCCTCCACTTT.

This clone appeared a single time. This sequence joins TRBV19 and TRBJ1-6; a weak D match, TRBD1 (5 bases). The CDR3 is 14 residues long. Germline V CDR1 and CDR2: LNHDA, SQIVND (reference sequence). V gave up 4 bases and J gave up 5 bases, with 9 bases separating them. For the CDR3, the DNA is TGTGCCAGTAGTACGGGACTGAATAATTCACCCCTCCACTTT. Translation: CASSTGLNNSPLHF.

The chain combines TRBV7-6 with TRBJ1-6, with TRBD1 identical over 10 bases. This CDR3 is built from 15 residues. Germline V gene lookup returns CDR1 SGHVS and CDR2 FNYEAQ. V lost 1 base to trimming and J lost 8 bases; unmatched junction nucleotides: 2. The DNA of the CDR3 is TGTGCCAGCAGCTTAGATGGGACAGGGGATTCACCCCTCCACTTT. Its protein is CASSLDGTGDSPLHF. The full variable domain, completed using reference TRBV7-6 and TRBJ1-6, is GAGVSQSPRYKVTKRGQDVALRCDPISGHVSLYWYRQALGQGPEFLTYFNYEAQQDKSGLPNDRFSAERPEGSISTLTIQRTEQRDSAMYRCASSLDGTGDSPLHFGNGTRLTVT.

The V gene is TRBV5-1, the J gene TRBJ2-5, with a weak D call TRBD1 (8 bases). The CDR3 loop spans 15 amino acids. The V gene lost 4 bases and the J gene lost 4 bases, with 17 bases spanning the gap. From germline, CDR1 is SGHRS and CDR2 YFSETQ. The CDR3 DNA follows: TGCGCCAGCAGCCCCCAGACAGGGGAGGGAGAGACCCAGTACTTC. It translates to CASSPQTGEGETQYF.

The rearrangement uses TRBV29-1 and TRBJ2-3; D is unresolved. In germline, CDR1 is SQVTM, CDR2 ANQGSEA. The CDR3 runs 14 residues. Trimming left V 7 bases short and J 0 bases short, with 14 bases between. DNA of the CDR3: TGCAGCGGGCGGCGGCAGTCTAGCACAGATACGCAGTATTTT. Its translation is CSGRRQSSTDTQYF.

The chain recombines TRBV7-2 with TRBJ1-2; D unresolved. The CDR3 runs 16 residues. V was trimmed by 5 bases and J by 0 bases, leaving 16 bases between them. Germline assignment: CDR1 SGHTA and CDR2 FQGNSA. CDR3 in DNA: TGTGCCAGCAGCCCGGCCTTTGGCGGAGCTAACTATGGCTACACCTTC. This gives the protein CASSPAFGGANYGYTF.

This rearrangement joins TRBV5-6 to TRBJ2-1, with 11 bases matching TRBD1. CDR3 size: 15 residues. V dropped 5 bases and J dropped 1; count of bases not matched to a gene: 2. CDR1 is SGHDT, CDR2 YYEEEE, per germline. CDR3 residues: CASRWDRGSYNEQFF. For the CDR3, the DNA is TGTGCCAGCAGATGGGACAGGGGGTCCTACAATGAGCAGTTCTTC.

The chain employs TRBV6-1 and TRBJ2-7, with a tentative D call TRBD2 (6 bases). V shed 4 bases and J shed 7 bases, with 29 bases lying between them. The CDR3 is made up of 18 amino acids. The germline V gene has CDR1 MNHNS and CDR2 SASEGT. The DNA of the CDR3 is TGTGCCAGCAGTGCCCGATCCCCTACTAGCTCCACCGCCTCGGAGCAGTACTTC. Its protein product is CASSARSPTSSTASEQYF.

V usage is TRBV4-1 and J usage is TRBJ2-3; 8 nucleotides agree with TRBD1. Germline-derived CDR1 and CDR2 are MGHRA and YSYEKL. The CDR3 loop spans 16 amino acids. After removal of 1 base from V and 6 bases from J, the junction contained 9 bases not matched to a gene. The CDR3 region has the DNA TGCGCCAGCAGCCAAGCGCCAGGGGGCTTTTTGGATACGCAGTATTTT. Protein sequence: CASSQAPGGFLDTQYF.

The chain has TRBV6-5 and TRBJ1-1, with D maybe TRBD1 (6 bases). Per the germline V gene, CDR1 is MNHEY and CDR2 is SVGAGI. V was clipped by 3 bases and J by 11 bases, with 16 bases between them. This CDR3 has 13 amino acids. CDR3 DNA: TGTGCCAGCAGTTATCTGGACAGCCGACGTGCTTTCTTT. Protein: CASSYLDSRRAFF.

This chain links TRBV30 with TRBJ1-6, with D possibly being TRBD1 (6 bases). The CDR3 length is 12 residues. Per the germline V gene, CDR1 is GTSNPN and CDR2 is SVGIG (reference sequence). Trimming took 4 bases from V and 7 from J, leaving 8 bases between them. The CDR3 nucleotides read TGTGCCTGGACCACAGGGAATTCACCCCTCCACTTT. Protein sequence: CAWTTGNSPLHF.

The rearrangement links TRBV7-3 to TRBJ1-2; D uncertain. CDR3 length: 13 amino acids. Trimming removed 5 bases from V and 4 bases from J, with 11 bases in between. Germline V gene data show CDR1 as SGHTA and CDR2 as FQGTGA. CDR3 DNA: TGTGCCAGCAGCCTTTACTCCGGCTATGGCTACACCTTC. This encodes CASSLYSGYGYTF.

The chain uses TRBV30 and TRBJ1-4, with 7 positions matching TRBD1. Losses at the gene ends were 0 bases for V and 4 bases for J; bases not matched to a gene: 8. Germline loops: CDR1 GTSNPN, CDR2 SVGIG (reference sequence). This CDR3 contains 16 residues. CDR3 nucleotide sequence: TGTGCCTGGAGTGTTCGGTCGGACAGGTATAATGAAAAACTGTTTTTT. This sequence encodes CAWSVRSDRYNEKLFF.

The chain couples TRBV18 to TRBJ2-3, with 9 positions matching TRBD2. With 1 base clipped from V and 6 bases from J, the junction kept 11 bases outside the gene matches. This CDR3 spans 17 amino acids. Germline assignment: CDR1 KGHSH and CDR2 LQKENI. The CDR3: CASSPRQLGGGADTQYF. The CDR3 nucleotides read TGTGCCAGCTCACCACGCCAATTGGGCGGGGGGGCCGATACGCAGTATTTT.

The chain carries TRBV7-9 and TRBJ2-5, with 9 nucleotides matching TRBD2. Looked up from germline, CDR1 is SEHNR and CDR2 is FQNEAQ (reference sequence). There are 17 residues in the CDR3. Trimming cost V 5 bases and J 5 bases; bases outside gene matches: 15. In nucleotides, the CDR3 is TGTGCCAGCAGCATGACTAGCGGAGCGCCTCCGAGGGAGACCCAGTACTTC. This codes for CASSMTSGAPPRETQYF.

The J gene is TRBJ2-7, the V gene TRBV5-1, with a weak D call TRBD1 (7 bases). Trimming left V 3 bases short and J 3 bases short, with 19 bases between. Germline CDR1 and CDR2: SGHRS and YFSETQ. This CDR3 is 16 amino acids long. CDR3 DNA: TGCGCCAGCAGCTCCGATGCGGGAAGGGGGCGCTACGAGCAGTACTTC. Residues: CASSSDAGRGRYEQYF.

The chain joins TRBV5-6 to TRBJ2-7; 12 bases are shared with TRBD2. The CDR3 covers 16 residues. With V trimmed by 4 bases and J by 4 bases, 9 bases remained unmatched. Looked up from germline, CDR1 is SGHDT and CDR2 is YYEEEE. CDR3 amino acids: CASSRPLAGGPYEQYF. In DNA form, the CDR3 reads TGTGCCAGCAGCCGCCCCCTAGCGGGGGGGCCATACGAGCAGTACTTC.

The rearrangement uses TRBV24-1 and TRBJ2-1, with TRBD2 matching over 9 bases. The CDR3 runs 15 residues. V trimming: 3 bases; J trimming: 4 bases; junction bases outside the gene matches: 3. The V gene's germline CDR1 is KGHDR and CDR2 SFDVKD. In DNA, the CDR3 is TGTGCCACCAGTGATCCCAGCGGGGGGTACAATGAGCAGTTCTTC. The encoded protein is CATSDPSGGYNEQFF.

This clone has just a few counts. V and J are TRBV12-3 or TRBV12-4 and TRBJ2-7, with 8 bases fitting TRBD1. V dropped 5 bases and J dropped 7; count of bases not matched to a gene: 7. The CDR3 extends over 13 amino acids. The CDR3 nucleotides read TGTGCCAGCAGTCTTCAGGGGGCGTATGAGCAGTACTTC. Encoded protein: CASSLQGAYEQYF.

The J gene is TRBJ1-4, the V gene TRBV7-9; 10 bases are shared with TRBD1. V was clipped by 5 bases and J by 8 bases; unmatched bases: 8. CDR1 and CDR2 from the germline V gene are SEHNR and FQNEAQ (reference sequence). There are 15 residues in the CDR3. DNA of the CDR3: TGTGCCAGCAGCCCAACGACAGGGGGCAGGGAAAAACTGTTTTTT. It yields the protein CASSPTTGGREKLFF. The variable domain in full, completed from reference TRBV7-9 and TRBJ1-4, reads DTGVSQNPRHKITKRGQNVTFRCDPISEHNRLYWYRQTLGQGPEFLTYFQNEAQLEKSRLLSDRFSAERPKGSFSTLEIQRTEQGDSAMYLCASSPTTGGREKLFFGSGTQLSVL.

This clone has only a few counts. This chain joins TRBV5-1 and TRBJ1-6, with 10 nucleotides matching TRBD1. The V and J ends lost 0 bases and 10 bases, in that order; junction bases with no gene match: 7. The CDR3 covers 16 residues. Germline V lookup: CDR1 SGHRS, CDR2 YFSETQ. This CDR3 reads CASSLGGQGSVSPLHF. The CDR3 coding sequence is TGCGCCAGCAGCTTGGGGGGACAGGGGAGCGTCTCACCCCTCCACTTT.

The gene calls are TRBV7-2 and TRBJ2-5, with D perhaps TRBD1 (6 bases). The germline gives CDR1 SGHTA, CDR2 FQGNSA. V was cut by 4 bases and J by 3 bases, with 15 bases left in between. This CDR3 contains 15 residues. The CDR3 loop reads CASSSLQAGEETQYF. CDR3 DNA sequence: TGTGCCAGCAGCTCCCTTCAGGCAGGGGAAGAGACCCAGTACTTC.

The chain employs TRBV5-6 and TRBJ1-2; 7 bases fit TRBD1. The germline V gene encodes CDR1 SGHDT and CDR2 YYEEEE. V shed 3 bases and J 5 bases; nucleotides not matched to a gene: 1. The CDR3 contains 12 residues. The CDR3 loop is CASSSTGYGYTF. The DNA of the CDR3 is TGTGCCAGCAGCTCGACAGGGTATGGCTACACCTTC. The variable domain in full, completed from reference TRBV5-6 and TRBJ1-2, reads DAGVTQSPTHLIKTRGQQVTLRCSPKSGHDTVSWYQQALGQGPQFIFQYYEEEERQRGNFPDRFSGHQFPNYSSELNVNALLLGDSALYLCASSSTGYGYTFGSGTRLTVV.

The chain has TRBV3-1 (or the pseudogene TRBV3-2) and TRBJ2-3, with TRBD2 identical over 7 bases. CDR1 and CDR2 (germline): LGHDT, YNNKEL (reference sequence). V was pared by 6 bases and J by 2 bases, with 8 bases of the junction left unmatched. The CDR3 spans 15 residues. The CDR3 sequence is CASSGASGPTDTQYF. For the CDR3, the DNA is TGTGCCAGCAGTGGGGCTAGCGGACCCACAGATACGCAGTATTTT.

J is TRBJ2-5 and V is TRBV5-1, with 8 bases aligning to TRBD1. The CDR3 is made up of 15 amino acids. Germline CDR1 is SGHRS and CDR2 is YFSETQ. The V gene end was trimmed by 4 bases and the J gene end by 3 bases; junction bases not matched to a gene: 8. This chain's CDR3 is CASSRGSDREETQYF. CDR3 bases: TGCGCCAGCAGCCGGGGGTCGGACAGGGAAGAGACCCAGTACTTC. Complete variable domain (other parts from reference TRBV5-1 and TRBJ2-5): KAGVTQTPRYLIKTRGQQVTLSCSPISGHRSVSWYQQTPGQGLQFLFEYFSETQRNKGNFPGRFSGRQFSNSRSEMNVSTLELGDSALYLCASSRGSDREETQYFGPGTRLLVL.

J is TRBJ2-1 and V is TRBV24-1; 10 bases agree with TRBD2. The CDR3 has 16 residues. The ends lost 3 bases at V and 4 bases at J; junction bases unmatched: 5. Germline V gives CDR1 KGHDR, CDR2 SFDVKD. The DNA of the CDR3 is TGTGCCACCAGTGATCCAACTAGCGGGGATTACAATGAGCAGTTCTTC. Translation: CATSDPTSGDYNEQFF.